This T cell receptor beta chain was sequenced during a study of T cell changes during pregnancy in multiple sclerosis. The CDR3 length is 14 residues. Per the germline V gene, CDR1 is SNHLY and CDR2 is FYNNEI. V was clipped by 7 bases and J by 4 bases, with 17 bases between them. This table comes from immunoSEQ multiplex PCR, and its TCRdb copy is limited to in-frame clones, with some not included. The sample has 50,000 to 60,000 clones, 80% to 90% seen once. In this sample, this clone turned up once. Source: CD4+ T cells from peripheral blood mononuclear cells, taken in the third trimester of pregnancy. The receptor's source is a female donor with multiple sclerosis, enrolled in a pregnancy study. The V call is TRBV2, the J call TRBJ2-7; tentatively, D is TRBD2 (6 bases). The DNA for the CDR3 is TGTGCCAGCACGGGGGATATTTTCTTTTACGAGCAGTACTTC. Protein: CASTGDIFFYEQYF.